The 9 T cell receptor beta chains listed next were all sequenced from one sample in a study of PD-L1 blockade in urothelial cancer. Libraries were prepared by immunoSEQ multiplex PCR; TCRdb keeps only in-frame clonotypes and omits some of them. The sample has around 80,000 clones, 75% to 90% seen once; the top ten hold roughly 5.7%. Sequencing was performed on PBMCs, taken around atezolizumab (anti-PD-L1) treatment. The receptors here all came from a woman in her sixties or seventies with urothelial cancer.

This chain joins TRBV29-1 and TRBJ1-2; no firm D call. Trimming left V 8 bases short and J 1 base short, with 11 bases between. The CDR3 is made up of 12 amino acids. Germline CDR1 SQVTM, CDR2 ANQGSEA. CDR3 loop: CSSRPLNYGYTF. CDR3 bases: TGCAGCTCCCGTCCCCTTAACTATGGCTACACCTTC.

V usage is TRBV10-3 and J usage is TRBJ1-6; 8 nucleotides match TRBD1. J lost 10 bases, V lost 8 bases, and 13 bases had no gene match. The germline CDR1 and CDR2 sequences are ENHRY and SYGVKD. CDR3 length: 15 amino acids. CDR3 loop: CAIGTQGASGSPLHF. For the CDR3, the DNA is TGTGCCATCGGGACGCAGGGGGCCTCTGGGTCACCCCTCCACTTT.

This chain joins TRBV15 and TRBJ2-3, with TRBD2 identical over 8 bases. This CDR3 contains 17 residues. Germline CDR1 LNHNV, CDR2 YYDKDF (reference sequence). The V gene end was trimmed by 5 bases and the J gene end by 4 bases; junction bases not matched to a gene: 14. CDR3 loop: CATSLKVFARGADTQYF. CDR3 DNA: TGTGCCACCAGCCTTAAAGTATTCGCGCGGGGGGCAGATACGCAGTATTTT.

This chain links TRBV18 with TRBJ1-3; no reliable D call. This CDR3 region has 16 residues. The germline V gene encodes CDR1 KGHSH and CDR2 LQKENI. Trimming took off 3 bases at V and 2 bases at J, with 14 bases between the two ends. The CDR3 here is CASSPVTTLTGNTIYF. In nucleotides, the CDR3 is TGTGCCAGCTCACCGGTAACGACATTAACTGGAAACACCATATATTTT.

This chain joins TRBV4-1 and TRBJ2-2; D call uncertain. This CDR3 has 18 amino acids. Trimming took 4 bases from V and 6 from J, leaving 24 bases between them. Germline V gene data show CDR1 as MGHRA and CDR2 as YSYEKL. This CDR3 reads CASSPRVRQEGSAGELFF. The CDR3 nucleotides are TGCGCCAGCAGCCCCAGAGTTAGGCAGGAAGGCTCCGCCGGGGAGCTGTTTTTT.

The chain joins TRBV6-5 to TRBJ1-3; D is unclear. The germline gives CDR1 MNHEY, CDR2 SVGAGI. The CDR3 runs to 16 residues. With 0 bases removed from V and 6 bases from J, the gap between germline ends came to 15 bases. The CDR3 DNA reads as TGTGCCAGCAGTTACTCGAATGGAGGGTTGACAAACACCATATATTTT. It is translated as CASSYSNGGLTNTIYF.

This clone was counted between two and nine times. The gene calls are TRBV29-1 and TRBJ1-1, with D possibly being TRBD1 (5 bases). CDR3 length: 16 amino acids. The V gene lost 8 bases and the J gene lost 4 bases, with 26 bases spanning the gap. CDR1 is SQVTM and CDR2 is ANQGSEA in the germline V gene. The CDR3 is CSIRTRRGGLSTEAFF. The CDR3 DNA reads TGCAGCATACGGACCCGGAGGGGTGGATTAAGCACTGAAGCTTTCTTT.

V is TRBV7-9 and J is TRBJ2-7; TRBD2 matches at 10 bases. This CDR3 spans 14 amino acids. Per germline, CDR1 SEHNR and CDR2 FQNEAQ (reference sequence). V lost 2 bases, J lost 2 bases, and 0 bases stayed unmatched. CDR3 DNA sequence: TGTGCCAGCAGCTTAAGCGGGAGGGCCTACGAGCAGTACTTC. Translation: CASSLSGRAYEQYF.

The chain has TRBV5-1 and TRBJ2-5; 12 nucleotides match TRBD1. The CDR3 sequence is 16 residues long. Germline CDR1 SGHRS, CDR2 YFSETQ. Unmatched junction bases numbered 10, after V lost 4 bases and J lost 6 bases. CDR3 nucleotide sequence: TGCGCCAGCAGCCTCCAGGGGGACAGGGGGCAAAAGACCCAGTACTTC. As protein: CASSLQGDRGQKTQYF.